Listed here are 28 T cell receptor beta chains from one sample, sequenced in a study of PD-L1 blockade in urothelial cancer. Data came from immunoSEQ multiplex PCR; TCRdb stores just in-frame clones and leaves some out. The sample has tens of thousands of clones, roughly four fifths seen once. The sample in question was PBMCs, obtained around atezolizumab (anti-PD-L1) treatment. Source of these receptors: a man in his 70s with urothelial cancer.

The chain has TRBV9 and TRBJ2-2, with 10 bases identical to TRBD1. J lost 5 bases, V lost 3 bases, and 7 bases had no gene match. The CDR3 extends over 16 amino acids. The germline V gene encodes CDR1 SGDLS and CDR2 YYNGEE. CDR3 DNA: TGTGCCAGCAGCGAGACGGGACAGGGGATAACCGGGGAGCTGTTTTTT. Translating gives CASSETGQGITGELFF.

V is TRBV7-9 and J is TRBJ2-3, with unresolved D. CDR3 size: 15 residues. Trimming took off 2 bases at V and 3 bases at J, with 12 bases between the two ends. CDR1 is SEHNR and CDR2 is FQNEAQ in the germline V gene (reference sequence). CDR3 nucleotide sequence: TGTGCCAGCAGCTTATCGGCGGTCAAGACAGATACGCAGTATTTT. This translates into CASSLSAVKTDTQYF.

V usage is TRBV28 and J usage is TRBJ1-4; no definite D call. Germline values: CDR1 MDHEN, CDR2 SYDVKM. Trimming took off 4 bases at V and 3 bases at J, with 18 bases between the two ends. The CDR3 totals 17 residues. This CDR3 is CASSSPRGRRPNEKLFF. In nucleotides, the CDR3 is TGTGCCAGCAGTTCCCCTCGCGGGAGGCGACCTAATGAAAAACTGTTTTTT.

V gene TRBV27 combines with J gene TRBJ2-7; TRBD2 matches at 8 bases. CDR1 and CDR2 from the germline V gene are MNHEY and SMNVEV (reference sequence). Germline trimming cut 2 bases from V and 0 bases from J; bases unmatched to any gene: 9. The CDR3 totals 17 residues. The CDR3 nucleotides read TGTGCCAGCAGTTTAAGGTCTAGCGGGCTAGACTCCTACGAGCAGTACTTC. Its translation: CASSLRSSGLDSYEQYF.

V is TRBV2 and J is TRBJ2-2; D may be TRBD2 (6 bases). The CDR3 is 16 residues long. The germline CDR1 and CDR2 sequences are SNHLY and FYNNEI. The V end was cut by 7 bases, the J end by 5 bases, with 20 bases between. The CDR3 spells CASKGSSSSGTGELFF. The CDR3 DNA reads as TGTGCCAGCAAAGGATCCAGCTCCAGCGGGACCGGGGAGCTGTTTTTT.

The chain carries TRBV6-5 and TRBJ2-7, with 9 bases matching TRBD1. V lost 6 bases, J lost 5 bases, and 5 bases stayed unmatched. The CDR3 consists of 13 residues. CDR1 is MNHEY, CDR2 SVGAGI, per germline. CDR3 DNA: TGTGCCAGCAGCCGACAGGGGGTCAACGAGCAGTACTTC. Translation gives CASSRQGVNEQYF.

This chain joins TRBV10-3 and TRBJ2-2, with a possible D match to TRBD1 (5 bases). Trimming left V 6 bases short and J 6 bases short, with 14 bases between. CDR1 ENHRY and CDR2 SYGVKD come from the germline V gene. The CDR3 is 14 residues long. The CDR3 here is CAIRDTAPAGELFF. The CDR3 DNA reads as TGTGCCATCAGGGACACCGCTCCGGCCGGGGAGCTGTTTTTT.

The gene calls are TRBV7-2 and TRBJ1-4; TRBD1 matches at 8 bases. V lost 2 bases, J lost 5 bases, and 4 bases stayed unmatched. The CDR3 covers 15 residues. Germline CDR1 reads SGHTA; CDR2 reads FQGNSA. The CDR3 here is CASSLMGDRNEKLFF. CDR3 DNA sequence: TGTGCCAGCAGCTTAATGGGGGACAGGAATGAAAAACTGTTTTTT.

The rearrangement joins TRBV2 to TRBJ2-3; 7 positions match TRBD2. V lost 5 bases, J lost 2 bases, and 7 bases stayed unmatched. The CDR3 is made up of 15 amino acids. The germline CDR1 and CDR2 sequences are SNHLY and FYNNEI. The CDR3 nucleotides read TGTGCCAGCAGTTTTGGGGGGGAGGCCACAGATACGCAGTATTTT. It specifies CASSFGGEATDTQYF.

The V and J genes are TRBV4-3 and TRBJ2-1; 11 bases match TRBD1. V lost 3 bases to trimming and J lost 4 bases; unmatched junction nucleotides: 2. Germline CDR1 is LGHNA and CDR2 is YSLEER. This CDR3 has 15 amino acids. CDR3 coding DNA: TGCGCCAGCAGCCAGGGGACAGGGGGGTACAATGAGCAGTTCTTC. Translation: CASSQGTGGYNEQFF.

This chain links TRBV5-6 with TRBJ2-2; D is perhaps TRBD2 (5 bases). CDR1 and CDR2 from the germline V gene are SGHDT and YYEEEE. This CDR3 is built from 16 residues. V lost 6 bases, J lost 0 bases, and 15 bases lay in between. CDR3 coding DNA: TGTGCCAGCAAAAAACGTGACTACACGAACACCGGGGAGCTGTTTTTT. This codes for CASKKRDYTNTGELFF.

V is TRBV19 and J is TRBJ1-2, with D possibly being TRBD1 (6 bases). Between the trimmed V and J ends, which lost 5 bases and 7 bases, there was a span of 14 bases. CDR1 is LNHDA and CDR2 is SQIVND in the germline V gene (reference sequence). This CDR3 spans 13 amino acids. CDR3 coding DNA: TGTGCCAGTAGTCCGTACAGGGACGGTGGCTACACCTTC. The encoded protein is CASSPYRDGGYTF.

The V gene is TRBV27, the J gene TRBJ1-2, with TRBD1 as a possible D gene (6 bases). CDR1 MNHEY and CDR2 SMNVEV come from the germline V gene (reference sequence). The CDR3 length is 19 residues. The germline V and J ends were trimmed by 6 bases and 0 bases, with 26 bases remaining between them. CDR3 residues: CASRPTPDRYFFPNYGYTF. The CDR3 DNA sequence: TGTGCCAGCAGACCCACTCCCGACAGGTACTTTTTCCCTAACTATGGCTACACCTTC.

This chain uses TRBV4-3 with TRBJ2-7; 13 nucleotides agree with TRBD2. The germline CDR1 and CDR2 sequences are LGHNA and YSLEER. The CDR3 runs 16 residues. With 0 bases clipped from V and 2 bases from J, the junction kept 1 base outside the gene matches. The CDR3 DNA sequence: TGCGCCAGCAGCCAAGAGGGGACTAGCGGGGCCTACGAGCAGTACTTC. Translating it yields CASSQEGTSGAYEQYF.

This chain joins TRBV6-5 and TRBJ1-3; 9 nucleotides align to TRBD1. V shed 5 bases, J shed 5 bases, and the junction held 7 bases outside the gene matches. The CDR3 runs to 15 residues. Looked up from germline, CDR1 is MNHEY and CDR2 is SVGAGI. CDR3 sequence reads: CASSQTGQGRNTIYF. CDR3 coding DNA: TGTGCCAGCAGTCAAACGGGACAGGGAAGAAACACCATATATTTT.

V gene TRBV6-1 combines with J gene TRBJ2-7; no clear D. Trimming removed 8 bases at V and 4 bases at J, with 12 bases between. The CDR3 sequence is 12 residues long. Germline lookup yields CDR1 MNHNS and CDR2 SASEGT. CDR3 bases: TGTGCCAGCTGCACAGAGATATACGAGCAGTACTTC. It specifies CASCTEIYEQYF.

The chain carries TRBV10-1 and TRBJ2-4; D is possibly TRBD2 (6 bases). The germline V gene encodes CDR1 WNHNN and CDR2 SYGVQD (reference sequence). With 7 bases removed from V and 2 bases from J, the gap between germline ends came to 21 bases. The CDR3 sequence is 17 residues long. CDR3 nucleotide sequence: TGCGCCAGCACCTACCCGGGACTGTTACCTCCCAAAAACATTCAGTACTTC. This encodes CASTYPGLLPPKNIQYF.

The J gene is TRBJ2-6, the V gene TRBV5-1; 7 bases are a match to TRBD1. The CDR3 loop spans 16 amino acids. CDR1 is SGHRS, CDR2 YFSETQ, per germline. After removal of 7 bases from V and 0 bases from J, the junction contained 7 bases not matched to a gene. CDR3 sequence: CASGPGQSSGANVLTF. CDR3 DNA sequence: TGCGCCAGCGGACCGGGACAGTCCTCTGGGGCCAACGTCCTGACTTTC.

This chain connects TRBV2 to TRBJ1-1; no clear D gene. The V gene's germline CDR1 is SNHLY and CDR2 FYNNEI. Trimming removed 4 bases from V and 4 bases from J, with 10 bases in between. The CDR3 totals 13 residues. CDR3 sequence: CASSGVRSTEAFF. The CDR3 DNA is TGTGCCAGCAGTGGGGTTAGGAGCACTGAAGCTTTCTTT.

DNA of the CDR3: TGTGCCAGCAGCCAAGATAGGGCGGGTACGCAGTATTTT. Protein sequence: CASSQDRAGTQYF. The chain links TRBV4-2 to TRBJ2-3, with D perhaps TRBD2 (5 bases). Trimming removed 0 bases from V and 8 bases from J, with 9 bases in between. Germline V lookup: CDR1 LGHNA, CDR2 YNFKEQ. The CDR3 runs 13 residues.

The genes are TRBV27 and TRBJ1-5; 7 bases are shared with TRBD1. The CDR3 runs 16 residues. With V trimmed by 6 bases and J by 6 bases, 14 bases remained unmatched. Germline CDR1 and CDR2: MNHEY and SMNVEV (reference sequence). The DNA for the CDR3 is TGTGCCAGCAGCTTCAGGGCTTTGCAGGGGGGTCAGCCCCAGCATTTT. Its protein is CASSFRALQGGQPQHF.

The chain uses TRBV5-5 and TRBJ2-1; TRBD2 aligns across 7 bases. CDR1 is SGHKS, CDR2 YYEKEE, per germline (reference sequence). Germline trimming cut 4 bases from V and 4 bases from J; bases unmatched to any gene: 8. The CDR3 runs to 15 residues. The CDR3 bases are TGTGCCAGCAGCCCGGCGGCTAGCGGATACAATGAGCAGTTCTTC. Its protein is CASSPAASGYNEQFF.

V usage is TRBV14 and J usage is TRBJ2-1; TRBD2 agrees at 11 bases. Germline V lookup: CDR1 SGHDN, CDR2 FVKESK. The CDR3 runs to 15 residues. V shed 2 bases and J 4 bases; nucleotides not matched to a gene: 1. The CDR3 DNA reads TGTGCCAGCAGCCAACTAGCGGGGGGTTACAATGAGCAGTTCTTC. It translates to CASSQLAGGYNEQFF.

The chain employs TRBV5-6 and TRBJ2-1; D not certain. Per the germline V gene, CDR1 is SGHDT and CDR2 is YYEEEE. Trimming stripped 5 bases from V and 1 base from J, with 16 bases between. The CDR3 extends over 16 amino acids. The CDR3, as DNA: TGTGCCAGCAGTTCCTCGAGGAGCCGTTCCTACAATGAGCAGTTCTTC. The encoded protein is CASSSSRSRSYNEQFF.

This chain connects TRBV5-8 to TRBJ1-3; 9 nucleotides align to TRBD1. The CDR3 consists of 16 residues. Per the germline V gene, CDR1 is SGHTS and CDR2 is YDEGEE. The junction had 5 bases not matched to a gene; V was cut back by 4 bases and J by 0 bases. Here the CDR3 DNA reads TGTGCCAGCAGCACCAGGACAGGGGCCTCTGGAAACACCATATATTTT. Translating it yields CASSTRTGASGNTIYF.

The chain combines TRBV19 with TRBJ1-4; D possibly corresponds to TRBD1 (5 bases). Between the trimmed V and J ends, which lost 5 bases and 7 bases, there was a span of 14 bases. This CDR3 has 14 amino acids. In germline, CDR1 is LNHDA, CDR2 SQIVND (reference sequence). CDR3 bases: TGTGCCAGTAGTGGCCGTGGGGGAGGTGAAAAACTGTTTTTT. The encoded protein is CASSGRGGGEKLFF.

The rearrangement links TRBV30 to TRBJ1-5, with 11 bases aligning to TRBD1. The CDR3 is 14 amino acids. Per the germline V gene, CDR1 is GTSNPN and CDR2 is SVGIG (reference sequence). V lost 3 bases to trimming and J lost 5 bases; unmatched junction nucleotides: 3. CDR3 sequence (DNA): TGTGCCTGGAGGGGACAGGGGGGACATCAGCCCCAGCATTTT. Amino acid sequence: CAWRGQGGHQPQHF.

This rearrangement joins TRBV18 to TRBJ1-5, with 9 nucleotides matching TRBD1. CDR1 is KGHSH and CDR2 is LQKENI in the germline V gene. The length of the CDR3 is 14 residues. The J segment lost 4 bases and the V segment lost 4 bases, leaving 2 bases of the junction unmatched. Here the CDR3 DNA reads TGTGCCAGCTCACGACAGGGGGAGAATCAGCCCCAGCATTTT. Protein product: CASSRQGENQPQHF. Full variable domain (rest looked up from reference TRBV18 and TRBJ1-5): NAGVMQNPRHLVRRRGQEARLRCSPMKGHSHVYWYRQLPEEGLKFMVYLQKENIIDESGMPKERFSAEFPKEGPSILRIQQVVRGDSAAYFCASSRQGENQPQHFGDGTRLSIL.